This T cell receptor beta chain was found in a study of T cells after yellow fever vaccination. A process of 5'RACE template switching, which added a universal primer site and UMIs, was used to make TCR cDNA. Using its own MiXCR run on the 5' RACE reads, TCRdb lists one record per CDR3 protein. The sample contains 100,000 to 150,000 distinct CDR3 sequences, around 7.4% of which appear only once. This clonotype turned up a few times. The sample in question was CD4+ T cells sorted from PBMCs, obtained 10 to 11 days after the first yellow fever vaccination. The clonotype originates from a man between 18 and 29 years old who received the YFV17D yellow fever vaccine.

The CDR3 region has the DNA TGTGCCAGCAAGAGTGGGTCTAATTCACCCCTCCACTTT. Translation gives CASKSGSNSPLHF. The chain couples TRBV6-4 to TRBJ1-6; unclear D gene. V lost 7 bases to trimming and J lost 6 bases, with 10 bases between them. The CDR3 has 13 amino acids. Germline V gene sequence: CDR1 MRHNA, CDR2 SNTAGT.